One sample yielded the 31 T cell receptor beta chains listed below, sequenced in a study of OX40 agonist ivuxolimab in advanced cancers. Library construction relied on the immunoSEQ multiplex PCR assay. This immuneACCESS table, as held by TCRdb, lists in-frame sequences with V and J called but not all clones. Of the missing ones, under half trace to an unresolved V gene in checked studies; the others have no known cause. This sample lists 30,000 to 35,000 clones; roughly 84% were detected once. Of the sample, 12% falls within the top ten clones. The specimen was CD4+ or CD8+ T cells sorted from blood, collected in a trial of the OX40 agonist ivuxolimab. These receptors were collected from an adult with an advanced solid tumor such as melanoma, head and neck, liver or kidney cancer.

The V call is TRBV19, the J call TRBJ2-3, with a tentative D call TRBD2 (5 bases). CDR1 and CDR2 (germline): LNHDA, SQIVND (reference sequence). V shed 4 bases and J shed 2 bases, with 7 bases lying between them. The length of the CDR3 is 13 residues. In nucleotides, the CDR3 is TGTGCCAGTAGTACGGGGTTCACAGATACGCAGTATTTT. Translation: CASSTGFTDTQYF. The complete variable domain, with remaining parts taken from reference TRBV19 and TRBJ2-3, reads DGGITQSPKYLFRKEGQNVTLSCEQNLNHDAMYWYRQDPGQGLRLIYYSQIVNDFQKGDIAEGYSVSREKKESFPLTVTSAQKNPTAFYLCASSTGFTDTQYFGPGTRLTVL.

The V and J genes are TRBV12-1 and TRBJ2-3; the D call in the table, TRBD2, was not verified against the DNA. TRBV12-1 is a known pseudogene. CDR3 length: 15 amino acids. The CDR3 coding sequence is TGTGCCAGCAGCTTTGAGGGGGGGAGCACAGATACGCAGTATTTT. Translating gives CASSFEGGSTDTQYF.

The DNA for the CDR3 is TGCGCCAGCAGCCAAGTCTTCCTAGCGGGAGGCGGGGAGCTGTTTTTT. Translated, it gives CASSQVFLAGGGELFF. The chain combines TRBV4-1 with TRBJ2-2, with 11 bases lining up with TRBD2. The CDR3 length is 16 residues. The ends lost 1 base at V and 7 bases at J; junction bases unmatched: 5. Germline CDR1 and CDR2: MGHRA and YSYEKL.

This clone was detected once. The chain employs TRBV19 and TRBJ2-3; D remains unclear. Looked up from germline, CDR1 is LNHDA and CDR2 is SQIVND (reference sequence). Between the trimmed V and J ends, which lost 6 bases and 2 bases, there was a span of 9 bases. The length of the CDR3 is 13 residues. The chain's CDR3 is CASRRPNTDTQYF. In nucleotides, the CDR3 is TGTGCCAGTAGGCGCCCGAACACAGATACGCAGTATTTT.

V gene TRBV7-8 combines with J gene TRBJ1-1; D is perhaps TRBD1 (6 bases). This CDR3 region has 16 residues. In germline, CDR1 is SGHVS, CDR2 FQNEAQ. Trimming took off 0 bases at V and 5 bases at J, with 16 bases between the two ends. The CDR3 spells CASSLAQGTLGTEAFF. Here the CDR3 DNA reads TGTGCCAGCAGCTTAGCCCAGGGGACCTTAGGGACTGAAGCTTTCTTT.

The CDR3 reads CASSTPGWGATGELFF. In nucleotides, the CDR3 is TGTGCCAGCAGCACCCCAGGTTGGGGGGCCACCGGGGAGCTGTTTTTT. The chain has TRBV9 and TRBJ2-2, with D possibly called TRBD1 or TRBD2 (6 bases each). The CDR3 is 16 amino acids. Germline CDR1 SGDLS, CDR2 YYNGEE. V dropped 4 bases and J dropped 4 bases, with 17 bases sitting between them.

The chain carries TRBV7-3 and TRBJ2-5, with TRBD1 matching 8 bases. There are 14 residues in the CDR3. The germline V gene has CDR1 SGHTA and CDR2 FQGTGA. J was trimmed by 3 bases and V by 4 bases; bases with no gene match: 4. As DNA, the CDR3 is TGTGCCAGCAGCTCGACAGGGGTTGAAGAGACCCAGTACTTC. It yields the protein CASSSTGVEETQYF.

This chain uses TRBV13 with TRBJ2-4, with TRBD1 identical over 7 bases. This CDR3 spans 15 amino acids. J was trimmed by 0 bases and V by 6 bases; bases with no gene match: 5. Germline V CDR1 and CDR2: PRHDT, FYEKMQ (reference sequence). The chain's CDR3 is CASRRQGLAKNIQYF. The CDR3 nucleotides read TGTGCCAGCAGGCGACAGGGCTTAGCCAAAAACATTCAGTACTTC.

CDR3 protein: CASSYGLNTGELFF. CDR3 nucleotides: TGTGCCAGCAGTTACGGGCTTAACACCGGGGAGCTGTTTTTT. The V and J genes are TRBV6-5 and TRBJ2-2; D is undetermined. Germline V gives CDR1 MNHEY, CDR2 SVGAGI. V was clipped by 2 bases and J by 2 bases, with 6 bases between them. The CDR3 contains 14 residues.

The gene calls are TRBV27 and TRBJ1-6; 7 nucleotides match TRBD1. J gave up 7 bases and V 5 bases, and 8 bases lay outside the gene matches. Germline values: CDR1 MNHEY, CDR2 SMNVEV (reference sequence). The CDR3 contains 15 residues. The CDR3 DNA reads TGTGCCAGCAGTCTCCTGGGACAGTTAAATTCACCCCTCCACTTT. Translated: CASSLLGQLNSPLHF.

The chain uses TRBV15 and TRBJ2-3, with 12 bases fitting TRBD2. CDR3 length: 17 amino acids. Germline V gene lookup returns CDR1 LNHNV and CDR2 YYDKDF (reference sequence). The ends lost 6 bases at V and 0 bases at J; junction bases unmatched: 7. The CDR3 loop is CATRLAGGASSTDTQYF. DNA of the CDR3: TGTGCCACCAGACTAGCGGGGGGCGCTTCTAGCACAGATACGCAGTATTTT. Drawing the rest from reference TRBV15 and TRBJ2-3, the complete variable domain is DAMVIQNPRYQVTQFGKPVTLSCSQTLNHNVMYWYQQKSSQAPKLLFHYYDKDFNNEADTPDNFQSRRPNTSFCFLDIRSPGLGDTAMYLCATRLAGGASSTDTQYFGPGTRLTVL.

The rearrangement uses TRBV7-2 and TRBJ2-5; the D is unclear. Germline CDR1 is SGHTA and CDR2 is FQGNSA. Trimming removed 7 bases from V and 4 bases from J, with 16 bases in between. The CDR3 is made up of 14 amino acids. The CDR3 bases are TGTGCCAGCACCAACATCCTACCGGGAGAGACCCAGTACTTC. Amino acid sequence: CASTNILPGETQYF.

The count of this clone is one. This sequence joins TRBV27 and TRBJ1-6; 9 nucleotides agree with TRBD1. The CDR3 covers 15 residues. Germline-derived CDR1 and CDR2 are MNHEY and SMNVEV (reference sequence). The trim removed 6 bases at V and 7 bases at J, leaving 7 bases unmatched. The CDR3 nucleotides read TGTGCCAGCAGACGAACAGGGGGCTTCAATTCACCCCTCCACTTT. Protein sequence: CASRRTGGFNSPLHF.

The rearrangement links TRBV28 to TRBJ1-2, with 8 bases fitting TRBD1. The germline CDR1 and CDR2 sequences are MDHEN and SYDVKM. This CDR3 has 14 amino acids. With V trimmed by 6 bases and J by 2 bases, 5 bases remained unmatched. The CDR3 sequence is CASSPDRANYGYTF. DNA of the CDR3: TGTGCCAGCAGCCCGGACAGGGCGAACTATGGCTACACCTTC.

The V call is TRBV13, the J call TRBJ2-7; 7 positions agree with TRBD1. The CDR3 is 15 amino acids. V was pared by 6 bases and J by 0 bases, with 8 bases of the junction left unmatched. Per the germline V gene, CDR1 is PRHDT and CDR2 is FYEKMQ (reference sequence). The CDR3 spells CASSLGTASSYEQYF. The CDR3 bases are TGTGCCAGCAGTCTGGGGACAGCGAGCTCCTACGAGCAGTACTTC. Variable domain in full (rest from reference TRBV13 and TRBJ2-7): AAGVIQSPRHLIKEKRETATLKCYPIPRHDTVYWYQQGPGQDPQFLISFYEKMQSDKGSIPDRFSAQQFSDYHSELNMSSLELGDSALYFCASSLGTASSYEQYFGPGTRLTVT.

This chain uses TRBV13 with TRBJ2-7, with D perhaps TRBD2 (6 bases). The germline CDR1 and CDR2 sequences are PRHDT and FYEKMQ (reference sequence). V lost 0 bases to trimming and J lost 6 bases, with 12 bases between them. This CDR3 has 14 residues. CDR3 nucleotides: TGTGCCAGCAGCTTAGGCCTTGGGGGAGGCGAGCAGTACTTC. It encodes CASSLGLGGGEQYF.

The V and J genes are TRBV5-6 and TRBJ2-3; D is ambiguous. V lost 0 bases and J 8 bases, leaving 4 bases between the germline ends. Germline V gene data show CDR1 as SGHDT and CDR2 as YYEEEE. This CDR3 has 11 amino acids. The CDR3 reads CASSLATTQYF. DNA of the CDR3: TGTGCCAGCAGCTTGGCTACTACGCAGTATTTT.

V gene TRBV7-6 combines with J gene TRBJ2-7, with D perhaps TRBD2 (5 bases). Trimming took 1 base from V and 5 from J, leaving 9 bases between them. This CDR3 spans 13 amino acids. Germline V gene sequence: CDR1 SGHVS, CDR2 FNYEAQ. This chain's CDR3 is CASSLVDGDEQYF. The CDR3 coding sequence is TGTGCCAGCAGCTTAGTGGACGGGGACGAGCAGTACTTC.

V gene TRBV27 combines with J gene TRBJ2-2, with D possibly TRBD1 on 7 matching bases. Germline CDR1 MNHEY, CDR2 SMNVEV (reference sequence). Trimming shortened V by 3 bases and J by 7 bases, and 15 bases separated the two germline ends. The CDR3 runs to 15 residues. CDR3 protein: CASSFLRGRDGELFF. CDR3 in DNA: TGTGCCAGCAGTTTCTTAAGGGGGCGGGACGGGGAGCTGTTTTTT.

V usage is TRBV19 and J usage is TRBJ2-7, with D possibly TRBD1 on 6 matching bases. Trimming removed 5 bases at V and 8 bases at J, with 19 bases between. In germline, CDR1 is LNHDA, CDR2 SQIVND (reference sequence). This CDR3 contains 14 residues. CDR3 nucleotide sequence: TGTGCCAGTAGTGTCGGGACACTCGGCTTTCAGCAGTACTTC. Translation gives CASSVGTLGFQQYF.

The gene calls are TRBV27 and TRBJ1-1; 10 bases line up with TRBD1. The germline gives CDR1 MNHEY, CDR2 SMNVEV (reference sequence). The CDR3 runs to 15 residues. J gave up 3 bases and V 6 bases, and 7 bases lay outside the gene matches. CDR3 DNA: TGTGCCAGCAGCGGAGGGGACAGGGGTTACACTGAAGCTTTCTTT. Translating it yields CASSGGDRGYTEAFF.

The V and J genes are TRBV27 and TRBJ1-5; possibly TRBD1 for D (5 bases). The germline CDR1 and CDR2 sequences are MNHEY and SMNVEV (reference sequence). V lost 3 bases and J lost 2, with 11 bases in between. The CDR3 totals 15 residues. The CDR3 loop reads CASSFLGEGNQPQHF. DNA of the CDR3: TGTGCCAGCAGTTTTTTGGGGGAAGGCAATCAGCCCCAGCATTTT.

The V call is TRBV29-1, the J call TRBJ1-4, with 10 bases matching TRBD1. This CDR3 region has 13 residues. V dropped 5 bases and J dropped 5; count of bases not matched to a gene: 2. CDR1 and CDR2 from the germline V gene are SQVTM and ANQGSEA. In DNA form, the CDR3 reads TGCAGCGTTCGGGACAGGGGAAATGAAAAACTGTTTTTT. It encodes CSVRDRGNEKLFF. Combining the CDR3 with reference TRBV29-1 and TRBJ1-4 gives the whole variable domain SAVISQKPSRDICQRGTSLTIQCQVDSQVTMMFWYRQQPGQSLTLIATANQGSEATYESGFVIDKFPISRPNLTFSTLTVSNMSPEDSSIYLCSVRDRGNEKLFFGSGTQLSVL.

This clone was recorded only once. The rearrangement links TRBV21-1 to TRBJ2-7; TRBD2 was called by the table and not checked on the DNA. TRBV21-1 is labeled a pseudogene. The CDR3 runs to 16 residues. The CDR3 DNA follows: TGTGCCAGCAGCAACGACCTTGGGCTAGCGACCTACGAGCAGTACTTC. Amino acid sequence: CASSNDLGLATYEQYF.

The rearrangement uses TRBV27 and TRBJ2-7; 7 bases are shared with TRBD1. The V gene's germline CDR1 is MNHEY and CDR2 SMNVEV (reference sequence). This CDR3 is built from 12 residues. J lost 2 bases, V lost 8 bases, and 3 bases had no gene match. CDR3 residues: CASRGQTYEQYF. As DNA, the CDR3 is TGTGCCAGCCGGGGACAGACCTACGAGCAGTACTTC.

This chain connects TRBV6-6 to TRBJ2-7; D is undetermined. The CDR3 covers 14 residues. CDR1 MNHNY and CDR2 SVGAGI come from the germline V gene (reference sequence). The V end lost 2 bases, the J end lost 0 bases, and 8 bases lay between the germline ends. The CDR3 is CASSYRVPSYEQYF. CDR3 nucleotide sequence: TGTGCCAGCAGTTACCGGGTGCCCTCCTACGAGCAGTACTTC.

This clone occurred once. CDR3 nucleotide sequence: TGTGCCAGCAGTGAGGGCTATGTAGTAGCGTCCTACAATGAGCAGTTCTTC. This sequence encodes CASSEGYVVASYNEQFF. J is TRBJ2-1 and V is TRBV2; weak D call: TRBD2 (5 bases). The CDR3 has 17 residues. V dropped 3 bases and J dropped 1 base, with 16 bases sitting between them. Per the germline V gene, CDR1 is SNHLY and CDR2 is FYNNEI.

The gene calls are TRBV27 and TRBJ2-1; 10 positions agree with TRBD2. Germline V gene data show CDR1 as MNHEY and CDR2 as SMNVEV (reference sequence). The CDR3 has 14 amino acids. Trimming at V came to 6 bases and at J to 3 bases, leaving 2 bases not matched to a gene. As DNA, the CDR3 is TGTGCCAGCAGAATAGCGGGGGGCTACAATGAGCAGTTCTTC. This encodes CASRIAGGYNEQFF.

The V and J genes are TRBV6-1 and TRBJ2-7; 9 positions agree with TRBD2. CDR1 and CDR2 from the germline V gene are MNHNS and SASEGT. V trimming: 6 bases; J trimming: 3 bases; junction bases outside the gene matches: 9. This CDR3 has 15 amino acids. The chain's CDR3 is CASSELGLALYEQYF. The CDR3 nucleotides read TGTGCCAGCAGCGAACTGGGACTAGCCCTCTACGAGCAGTACTTC.

This clone occurred once. This sequence joins TRBV5-4 and TRBJ2-5; tentatively, D is TRBD1 or TRBD2 (6 bases each). This CDR3 comprises 15 residues. The germline V gene has CDR1 SGHNT and CDR2 YYREEE (reference sequence). V lost 4 bases, J lost 4 bases, and 17 bases lay in between. CDR3 residues: CASSGFEGGGETQYF. The CDR3 nucleotides are TGTGCCAGCAGCGGTTTCGAGGGGGGAGGAGAGACCCAGTACTTC.

This chain uses TRBV5-1 with TRBJ2-2, with 13 bases that match TRBD2. V was clipped by 4 bases and J by 0 bases; unmatched bases: 3. The CDR3 has 17 residues. Germline V CDR1 and CDR2: SGHRS, YFSETQ. In nucleotides, the CDR3 is TGCGCCAGCAGCCCCGGGACTAGCGGGACGAACACCGGGGAGCTGTTTTTT. It encodes CASSPGTSGTNTGELFF.